This T cell receptor beta chain derives from a study of CD8+ T cells in alopecia areata. Treatment in this sample: oral pan-JAK inhibitor, 5-10 mg twice daily. Lesional scalp punch biopsies and peripheral blood were collected from alopecia areata patients. PBMCs were stained for CD3, CD4 and CD8, and CD4+ and CD8+ T cells were sorted. Comments on this clone: What it recognizes is unknown.

Regarding the study as a whole: Whether baseline CD8+ expansion is linked to response remains uncertain, given a single nonresponder. During tofacitinib treatment, many expanded lesional clones remained in scalp and blood.

Extracted from the samples, RNA was reverse transcribed into cDNA to serve as the sequencing template. Clones were sequenced by immunoSEQ multiplex PCR, and TCRdb holds only the in-frame ones, with some missing. The sample shows hundreds of thousands of clones, 66% of them seen only once. The TCR sequence derives from a human donor with alopecia areata. The material sequenced was CD4+ T cells sorted from blood, taken at week 44, from a patient treated with tofacitinib.

In DNA form, the CDR3 reads TGTGCTAGTGGTTTGTCGAGGGGATTCGCCGGGGAGCTGTTTTTT. It is translated as CASGLSRGFAGELFF. The chain links TRBV12-5 to TRBJ2-2; either TRBD1 or TRBD2 may supply D (5 bases each). Germline-derived CDR1 and CDR2 are LGHNT and FRNRAP. There are 15 residues in the CDR3. The V and J ends lost 2 bases and 6 bases respectively, with 13 bases between them.